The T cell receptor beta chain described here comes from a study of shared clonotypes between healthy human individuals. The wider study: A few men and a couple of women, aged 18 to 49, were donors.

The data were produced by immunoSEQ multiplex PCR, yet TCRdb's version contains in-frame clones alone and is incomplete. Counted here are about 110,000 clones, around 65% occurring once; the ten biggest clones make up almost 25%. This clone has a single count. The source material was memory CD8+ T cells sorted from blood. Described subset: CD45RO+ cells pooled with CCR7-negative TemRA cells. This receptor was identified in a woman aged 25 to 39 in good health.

The CDR3 DNA is TGTGCCAGCAGCCCGGGACAGGGGGCGGGAAAACTGTTTTTT. Translating gives CASSPGQGAGKLFF. The chain carries TRBV7-2 and TRBJ1-4, with 12 nucleotides matching TRBD1. This CDR3 spans 14 amino acids. Trimming at V came to 5 bases and at J to 10 bases, leaving 5 bases not matched to a gene. Germline V CDR1 and CDR2: SGHTA, FQGNSA.